This T cell receptor beta chain was recorded in a study of blood T cell repertoires in COVID-19. Study context: Before being deemed recovered, Cohort 3 donors had two negative PCRs, clearance, or symptom resolution.

In the original analysis: Amplification from reference gene primers served as the basis for estimated nucleated cell counts. Profiling relied on immunoSEQ multiplex PCR, and the TCRdb table lists in-frame clones only, not all of them. That table furnishes V, J and clone size, whereas the DNA furnished D and trimming. Seen here are under 150,000 clones, approximately 84% observed once, and the top ten hold roughly 4.3%. Deletions cut 2 bases from V and 7 bases from J, with 5 bases between. Germline V gene data show CDR1 as MNHNS and CDR2 as SASEGT. The CDR3 extends over 12 amino acids. Sequences were obtained from PBMCs or T cells enriched from blood (not recorded which). The chain uses TRBV6-1 and TRBJ2-2; D is ambiguous. This receptor was taken from a man in his fifties in a cohort exposed to, infected with or recovered from COVID-19 (not recorded which). Here the CDR3 DNA reads TGTGCCAGCAGTGAAATCCGCGGGGAGCTGTTTTTT. Protein product: CASSEIRGELFF.